What follows is one TCR beta chain and its context. The germline gives CDR1 SGHAT, CDR2 FQNNGV. The CDR3 spans 11 residues. V lost 5 bases and J 5 bases, leaving 3 bases between the germline ends. This sample stems from a study of blood T cell repertoires in COVID-19. Study in general: Whether acute or convalescent, the COVID-19 samples came from the United States, Italy and Spain. Sample material is recorded as cDNA or gDNA derived from T cells, B-cell-depleted T cells, or PBMCs.

Authors' data handling: Nucleated cell counts were estimated from reference gene primer amplification. Sequencing used immunoSEQ multiplex PCR; TCRdb keeps in-frame clones, though not all of them. The DNA was the basis for D and trimming; V, J and clone size are from that table. Here the sample spans 100,000 to 150,000 clones, around 87% being singletons. The clonotype was recovered from a man aged 50 or older with active COVID-19. The sequenced sample consisted of peripheral blood. This chain uses TRBV11-2 with TRBJ1-4; unclear D gene. The CDR3 DNA is TGTGCCAGCAGCCAAAATGAAAAACTGTTTTTT. Residues: CASSQNEKLFF.